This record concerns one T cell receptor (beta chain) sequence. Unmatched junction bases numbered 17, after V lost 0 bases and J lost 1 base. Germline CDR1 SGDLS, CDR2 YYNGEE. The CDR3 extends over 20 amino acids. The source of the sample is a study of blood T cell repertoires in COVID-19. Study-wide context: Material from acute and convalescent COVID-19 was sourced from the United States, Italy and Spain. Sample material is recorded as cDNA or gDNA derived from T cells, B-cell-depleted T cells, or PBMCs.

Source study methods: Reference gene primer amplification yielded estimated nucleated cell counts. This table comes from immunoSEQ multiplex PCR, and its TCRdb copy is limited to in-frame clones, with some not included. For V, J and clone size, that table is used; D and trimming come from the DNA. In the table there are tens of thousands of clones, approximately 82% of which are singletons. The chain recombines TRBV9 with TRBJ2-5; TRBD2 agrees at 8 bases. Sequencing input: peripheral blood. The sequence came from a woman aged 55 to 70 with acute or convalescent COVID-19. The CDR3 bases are TGTGCCAGCAGCGTAGCTACAAGGGCGGGGGGCCCCATCTCCCAAGAGACCCAGTACTTC. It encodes CASSVATRAGGPISQETQYF. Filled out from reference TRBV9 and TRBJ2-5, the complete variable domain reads DSGVTQTPKHLITATGQRVTLRCSPRSGDLSVYWYQQSLDQGLQFLIQYYNGEERAKGNILERFSAQQFPDLHSELNLSSLELGDSALYFCASSVATRAGGPISQETQYFGPGTRLLVL.